Following are 28 T cell receptor beta chains from one sample sequenced in a study of patients and donors after allogeneic stem cell transplantation. TCRdb itself ran the RT-PCR reads through MiXCR, one entry per CDR3 protein. The sample records about 110,000 distinct CDR3 sequences, around 33% being singletons. Specimen: blood, either unsorted or a sorted T cell fraction (not recorded which). Receptors originate from a human donor who was either an allogeneic HSCT recipient or a stem cell or donor lymphocyte infusion donor (not recorded which). It is not recorded whose cells these are; they may come from a transplant donor.

The V call is TRBV12-3 or TRBV12-4, the J call TRBJ2-4; a weak D match, TRBD2 (6 bases). This CDR3 spans 13 amino acids. With 1 base removed from V and 6 bases from J, the gap between germline ends came to 7 bases. This CDR3 is CASSLEEGNIQYF. The CDR3 DNA reads TGTGCCAGCAGTTTAGAGGAGGGAAACATTCAGTACTTC.

The chain couples TRBV12-3 or TRBV12-4 to TRBJ2-5; D call uncertain. This CDR3 has 13 amino acids. V lost 6 bases to trimming and J lost 2 bases, with 10 bases between them. CDR3 nucleotide sequence: TGTGCCAGCAGGGCTCGTACACAAGAGACCCAGTACTTC. Amino acids: CASRARTQETQYF.

This clonotype was counted many times. The chain employs TRBV20-1 and TRBJ1-1; tentatively, D is TRBD1 (5 bases). Germline V gene sequence: CDR1 DFQATT, CDR2 SNEGSKA (reference sequence). This CDR3 contains 13 residues. V was trimmed by 3 bases and J by 0 bases, leaving 8 bases between them. CDR3 nucleotides: TGCAGTGCTAGCCCAGGGATGAACACTGAAGCTTTCTTT. Amino acids: CSASPGMNTEAFF.

This clonotype was seen only a few times. The chain employs TRBV29-1 and TRBJ1-4; D is uncertain. In germline, CDR1 is SQVTM, CDR2 ANQGSEA. Trimming removed 4 bases at V and 8 bases at J, with 14 bases between. This CDR3 has 13 residues. The CDR3 region is CSVGGRHSEKLFF. CDR3 in DNA: TGCAGCGTTGGGGGTAGGCACAGCGAAAAACTGTTTTTT.

The V and J genes are TRBV29-1 and TRBJ2-7; D call uncertain. Trimming took off 7 bases at V and 8 bases at J, with 15 bases between the two ends. Germline CDR1 and CDR2: SQVTM and ANQGSEA. This CDR3 contains 11 residues. For the CDR3, the DNA is TGCAGCGCACACCAACGGAACAAGCAGTACTTC. Protein product: CSAHQRNKQYF.

This clonotype was found a few times. Here the CDR3 DNA reads TGTGCCAGCTCACCACCGGGAGAGACCCAGTACTTC. Translated: CASSPPGETQYF. The chain combines TRBV18 with TRBJ2-5; D is unclear. The germline V gene encodes CDR1 KGHSH and CDR2 LQKENI. With 0 bases removed from V and 4 bases from J, the gap between germline ends came to 3 bases. The CDR3 is 12 amino acids. The full variable domain, its missing parts supplied by reference TRBV18 and TRBJ2-5, is NAGVMQNPRHLVRRRGQEARLRCSPMKGHSHVYWYRQLPEEGLKFMVYLQKENIIDESGMPKERFSAEFPKEGPSILRIQQVVRGDSAAYFCASSPPGETQYFGPGTRLLVL.

This clonotype was seen only a few times. The chain is built from TRBV28 and TRBJ1-1; TRBD1 might be the D (6 bases). Germline assignment: CDR1 MDHEN and CDR2 SYDVKM. CDR3 length: 16 amino acids. Trimming stripped 4 bases from V and 1 base from J, with 16 bases between. Here the CDR3 DNA reads TGTGCCAGCAGTTCGTTCAAACAGGGAAGGAACACTGAAGCTTTCTTT. It translates to CASSSFKQGRNTEAFF.

This clonotype was observed a few times. The gene calls are TRBV11-2 and TRBJ2-1, with 14 bases aligning to TRBD2. The germline V gene encodes CDR1 SGHAT and CDR2 FQNNGV. With V trimmed by 3 bases and J by 4 bases, 2 bases remained unmatched. The CDR3 extends over 16 amino acids. The CDR3 spells CASSLGLAGEYNEQFF. CDR3 DNA: TGTGCCAGCAGCTTGGGACTAGCGGGAGAGTACAATGAGCAGTTCTTC.

This sequence joins TRBV4-2 and TRBJ2-3; TRBD2 agrees at 11 bases. Germline CDR1 LGHNA, CDR2 YNFKEQ. J lost 0 bases, V lost 6 bases, and 5 bases had no gene match. This CDR3 region has 16 residues. Here the CDR3 reads CASRTSGTTSTDTQYF. CDR3 sequence (DNA): TGTGCCAGCAGGACTAGCGGGACAACTAGCACAGATACGCAGTATTTT.

This clonotype was observed a few times. The rearrangement uses TRBV7-8 and TRBJ1-5; 9 bases match TRBD1. The ends lost 0 bases at V and 1 base at J; junction bases unmatched: 1. This CDR3 has 16 residues. Germline lookup yields CDR1 SGHVS and CDR2 FQNEAQ. Here the CDR3 reads CASSLAGTGSNQPQHF. Here the CDR3 DNA reads TGTGCCAGCAGCTTAGCTGGGACAGGGAGCAATCAGCCCCAGCATTTT.

This clonotype showed up many times. The rearrangement joins TRBV3-1 to TRBJ1-1; D not resolved. The V and J ends lost 4 bases and 1 base respectively, with 13 bases between them. The CDR3 is 15 residues long. The germline V gene has CDR1 LGHDT and CDR2 YNNKEL (reference sequence). Here the CDR3 reads CASSPGPRENTEAFF. CDR3 coding DNA: TGTGCCAGCAGCCCAGGTCCACGAGAGAACACTGAAGCTTTCTTT.

The J gene is TRBJ2-7, the V gene TRBV6-2 or TRBV6-3; 10 bases align to TRBD2. After removal of 4 bases from V and 2 bases from J, the junction contained 5 bases not matched to a gene. CDR3 size: 15 residues. Germline values: CDR1 MNHEY, CDR2 SVGEGT. The chain's CDR3 is CASSSLGTSAYEQYF. CDR3 DNA: TGTGCCAGCAGTTCGCTCGGGACTAGCGCCTACGAGCAGTACTTC.

DNA of the CDR3: TGCGCCAGCAGCCAATATATCCGGCAGGGCCCATACAATGAGCAGTTCTTC. This encodes CASSQYIRQGPYNEQFF. The rearrangement joins TRBV4-1 to TRBJ2-1; perhaps TRBD1 as D (5 bases). This CDR3 contains 17 residues. Germline loops: CDR1 MGHRA, CDR2 YSYEKL. V was pared by 2 bases and J by 4 bases, with 18 bases between.

J is TRBJ1-2 and V is TRBV7-2; no reliable D call. CDR1 is SGHTA, CDR2 FQGNSA, per germline. The CDR3 is 15 amino acids. The V and J ends lost 3 bases and 2 bases respectively, with 13 bases between them. As DNA, the CDR3 is TGTGCCAGCAGCTTGGAGCTACTTCAAAACTATGGCTACACCTTC. Translated: CASSLELLQNYGYTF.

This rearrangement joins TRBV7-9 to TRBJ1-6, with a weak D call TRBD1 (5 bases). The CDR3 runs 15 residues. Trimming removed 6 bases at V and 10 bases at J, with 19 bases between. The germline CDR1 and CDR2 sequences are SEHNR and FQNEAQ (reference sequence). CDR3 in DNA: TGTGCCAGCAGTTTTCCGGAGGGTGGGGACTCACCCCTCCACTTT. Translation: CASSFPEGGDSPLHF.

The V and J genes are TRBV20-1 and TRBJ1-5; D unresolved. The CDR3 is made up of 14 amino acids. Per the germline V gene, CDR1 is DFQATT and CDR2 is SNEGSKA (reference sequence). V was pared by 6 bases and J by 2 bases, with 14 bases between. The CDR3 region is CSASLKSGNQPQHF. CDR3 sequence (DNA): TGCAGTGCAAGTCTTAAGAGTGGCAATCAGCCCCAGCATTTT.

This clonotype has a handful of counts. This CDR3 is CSLVRRQTVDTQYF. CDR3 DNA: TGCAGCCTTGTTAGGCGTCAAACAGTGGATACGCAGTATTTT. V gene TRBV29-1 combines with J gene TRBJ2-3; D remains ambiguous. Germline CDR1 reads SQVTM; CDR2 reads ANQGSEA. Trimming cost V 8 bases and J 6 bases, with 21 bases left between them. This CDR3 region has 14 residues.

This chain uses TRBV20-1 with TRBJ2-7, with D perhaps matching TRBD2 (6 bases). The CDR3 loop spans 12 amino acids. The V gene lost 4 bases and the J gene lost 3 bases, with 10 bases spanning the gap. The germline V gene encodes CDR1 DFQATT and CDR2 SNEGSKA (reference sequence). This CDR3 is CSAKAGYYEQYF. CDR3 nucleotides: TGCAGTGCTAAGGCGGGGTACTACGAGCAGTACTTC.

The V and J genes are TRBV12-3 or TRBV12-4 and TRBJ2-1; 16 bases map to TRBD2. The junction had 7 bases not matched to a gene; V was cut back by 5 bases and J by 9 bases. This CDR3 contains 16 residues. The CDR3 sequence: CASSATGLAGGVEQFF. Written as DNA, the CDR3 is TGTGCCAGCAGTGCTACGGGACTAGCGGGAGGGGTTGAGCAGTTCTTC.

By share of the sample, this clonotype is medium-sized. The V and J genes are TRBV20-1 and TRBJ1-3; D gene ambiguous. The CDR3 runs 11 residues. With 8 bases removed from V and 0 bases from J, the gap between germline ends came to 5 bases. From germline, CDR1 is DFQATT and CDR2 SNEGSKA (reference sequence). CDR3 bases: TGCAGTCTATACTCTGGAAACACCATATATTTT. Its translation: CSLYSGNTIYF.

This clonotype has a handful of counts. The chain links TRBV9 to TRBJ2-5; 7 nucleotides line up with TRBD1. The CDR3 is 15 residues long. Germline loops: CDR1 SGDLS, CDR2 YYNGEE. The V and J ends lost 0 bases and 8 bases, in that order; junction bases with no gene match: 10. Written as DNA, the CDR3 is TGTGCCAGCAGCGTAGGACCCCAGGACAGGTATACCCAGTACTTC. It codes for CASSVGPQDRYTQYF.

This clonotype was observed once. This chain uses TRBV24-1 with TRBJ2-3; 9 nucleotides agree with TRBD1. This CDR3 has 15 amino acids. Trimming removed 7 bases from V and 4 bases from J; junction bases left unmatched: 8. Germline V lookup: CDR1 KGHDR, CDR2 SFDVKD. The CDR3 DNA sequence: TGTGCCACCAGCCCCGGGACAGGGCCCGCAGATACGCAGTATTTT. Encoded protein: CATSPGTGPADTQYF.

This sequence joins TRBV5-1 and TRBJ2-2; D gene ambiguous. CDR3 length equals 15 residues. The V and J ends lost 1 base and 0 bases respectively, with 7 bases between them. Germline lookup yields CDR1 SGHRS and CDR2 YFSETQ. DNA of the CDR3: TGCGCCAGCAGCTTGAGGCAGTCGAACACCGGGGAGCTGTTTTTT. Translating it yields CASSLRQSNTGELFF.

V gene TRBV4-3 combines with J gene TRBJ1-2; a weak D match, TRBD1 (5 bases). Between the trimmed V and J ends, which lost 0 bases and 7 bases, there was a span of 15 bases. The germline CDR1 and CDR2 sequences are LGHNA and YSLEER. This CDR3 region has 15 residues. The DNA for the CDR3 is TGCGCCAGCAGCCAAGATATTGGGGGTCGGGCTGGCTACACCTTC. Translating gives CASSQDIGGRAGYTF.

This clonotype occurred a few times. The rearrangement links TRBV12-3 or TRBV12-4 to TRBJ2-7; weak D call: TRBD1 (6 bases). CDR3 length equals 13 residues. Trimming took 6 bases from V and 2 from J, leaving 11 bases between them. As DNA, the CDR3 is TGTGCCAGCAGGATGACAGGCCCCTACGAGCAGTACTTC. The encoded protein is CASRMTGPYEQYF.

This clonotype was seen ten or more times. The chain employs TRBV29-1 and TRBJ1-2, with D unresolved. This CDR3 is built from 11 residues. Germline loops: CDR1 SQVTM, CDR2 ANQGSEA. The ends were cut back, 2 bases at V and 5 bases at J, with 6 bases in the middle. The CDR3 nucleotides read TGCAGCGTTGAACAGCCATATGGCTACACCTTC. This sequence encodes CSVEQPYGYTF.

This clonotype was observed a few times. The chain employs TRBV5-1 and TRBJ1-6, with TRBD1 identical over 7 bases. In germline, CDR1 is SGHRS, CDR2 YFSETQ. The CDR3 totals 14 residues. Germline trimming cut 0 bases from V and 9 bases from J; bases unmatched to any gene: 3. In nucleotides, the CDR3 is TGCGCCAGCAGCTTGGCCCAGGGGGTTTCACCCCTCCACTTT. Translation gives CASSLAQGVSPLHF.

This clonotype was found once. This chain connects TRBV20-1 to TRBJ2-7; D perhaps matches TRBD1 (6 bases). The V gene lost 3 bases and the J gene lost 2 bases, with 8 bases spanning the gap. CDR3 length: 12 amino acids. Germline CDR1 DFQATT, CDR2 SNEGSKA (reference sequence). CDR3 sequence reads: CSASWGPYEQYF. The CDR3 DNA follows: TGCAGTGCTAGTTGGGGGCCCTACGAGCAGTACTTC.